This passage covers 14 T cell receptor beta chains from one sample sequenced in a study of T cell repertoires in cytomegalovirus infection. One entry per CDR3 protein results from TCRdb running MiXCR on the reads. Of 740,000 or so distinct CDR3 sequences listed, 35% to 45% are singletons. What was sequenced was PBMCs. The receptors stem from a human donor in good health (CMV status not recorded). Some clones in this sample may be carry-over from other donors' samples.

The CDR3 protein is CASSERREVSYEQYF. The CDR3 DNA is TGTGCCAGCAGTGAGCGTAGGGAAGTCTCCTACGAGCAGTACTTC. This chain connects TRBV6-1 to TRBJ2-7; D call uncertain. V was trimmed by 3 bases and J by 0 bases, leaving 12 bases between them. This CDR3 comprises 15 residues. Germline V gene data show CDR1 as MNHNS and CDR2 as SASEGT.

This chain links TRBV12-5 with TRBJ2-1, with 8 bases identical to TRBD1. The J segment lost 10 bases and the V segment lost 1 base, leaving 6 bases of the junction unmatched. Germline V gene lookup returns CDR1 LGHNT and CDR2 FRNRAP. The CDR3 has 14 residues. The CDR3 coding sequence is TGTGCTAGTGGTTTGGGGACAGGGCGTAGCGAGCAGTTCTTC. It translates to CASGLGTGRSEQFF.

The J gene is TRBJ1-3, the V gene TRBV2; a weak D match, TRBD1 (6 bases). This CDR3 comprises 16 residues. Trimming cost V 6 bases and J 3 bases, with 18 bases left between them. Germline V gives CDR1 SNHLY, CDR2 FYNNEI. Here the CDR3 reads CASSTPQGLGGNTIYF. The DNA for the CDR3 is TGTGCCAGCAGCACCCCCCAGGGGCTAGGTGGAAACACCATATATTTT.

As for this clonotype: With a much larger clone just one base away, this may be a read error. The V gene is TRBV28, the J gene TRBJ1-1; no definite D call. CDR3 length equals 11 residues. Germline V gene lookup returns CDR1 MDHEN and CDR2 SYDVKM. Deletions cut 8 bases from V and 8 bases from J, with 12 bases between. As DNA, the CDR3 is TGTGCCAGCCAGCGGCACAGAGAAGCTTTCTTT. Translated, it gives CASQRHREAFF.

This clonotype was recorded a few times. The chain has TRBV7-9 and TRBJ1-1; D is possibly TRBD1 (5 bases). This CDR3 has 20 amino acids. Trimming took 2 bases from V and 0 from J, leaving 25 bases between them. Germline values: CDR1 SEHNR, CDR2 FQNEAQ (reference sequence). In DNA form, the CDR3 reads TGTGCCAGCAGCTTAATCACCCTCCGGGGCAGGCGGCCGGTGAACACTGAAGCTTTCTTT. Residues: CASSLITLRGRRPVNTEAFF.

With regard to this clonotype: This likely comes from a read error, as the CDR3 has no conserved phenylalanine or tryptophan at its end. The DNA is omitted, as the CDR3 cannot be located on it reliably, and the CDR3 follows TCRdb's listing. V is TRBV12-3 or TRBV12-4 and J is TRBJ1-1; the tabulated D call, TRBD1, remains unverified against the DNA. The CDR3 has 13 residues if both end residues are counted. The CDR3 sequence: CARSVTGGPRSFC.

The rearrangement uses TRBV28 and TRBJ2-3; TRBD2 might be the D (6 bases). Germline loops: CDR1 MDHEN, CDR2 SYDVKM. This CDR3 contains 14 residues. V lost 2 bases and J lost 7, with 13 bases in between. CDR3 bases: TGTGCCAGCAGTTTACAGGCGGGACGGAATACGCAGTATTTT. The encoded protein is CASSLQAGRNTQYF. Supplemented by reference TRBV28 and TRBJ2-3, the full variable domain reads DVKVTQSSRYLVKRTGEKVFLECVQDMDHENMFWYRQDPGLGLRLIYFSYDVKMKEKGDIPEGYSVSREKKERFSLILESASTNQTSMYLCASSLQAGRNTQYFGPGTRLTVL.

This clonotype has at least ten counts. The CDR3: CASSATWGGGPPDTQYF. Written as DNA, the CDR3 is TGTGCCAGCAGCGCCACCTGGGGGGGAGGGCCGCCAGATACGCAGTATTTT. The chain combines TRBV7-2 with TRBJ2-3; 7 bases map to TRBD2. From germline, CDR1 is SGHTA and CDR2 FQGNSA. With V trimmed by 5 bases and J by 4 bases, 15 bases remained unmatched. The CDR3 covers 17 residues.

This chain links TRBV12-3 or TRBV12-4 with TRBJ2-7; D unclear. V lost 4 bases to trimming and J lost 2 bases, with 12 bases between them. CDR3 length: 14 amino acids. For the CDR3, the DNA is TGTGCCAGCAGTTCGTCGGTCTTTACCTACGAGCAGTACTTC. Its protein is CASSSSVFTYEQYF.

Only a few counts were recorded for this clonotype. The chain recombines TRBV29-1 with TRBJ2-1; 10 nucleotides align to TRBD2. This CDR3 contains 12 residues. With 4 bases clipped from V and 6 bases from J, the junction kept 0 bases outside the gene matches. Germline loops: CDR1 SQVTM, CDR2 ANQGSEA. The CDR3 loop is CSVVAGGNEQFF. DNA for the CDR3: TGCAGCGTTGTAGCGGGGGGCAATGAGCAGTTCTTC.

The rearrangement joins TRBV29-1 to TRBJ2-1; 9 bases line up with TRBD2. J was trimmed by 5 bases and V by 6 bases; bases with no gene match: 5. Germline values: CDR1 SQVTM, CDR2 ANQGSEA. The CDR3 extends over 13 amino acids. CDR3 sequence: CSVVAGVNNEQFF. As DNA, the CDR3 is TGCAGCGTCGTAGCGGGGGTTAACAATGAGCAGTTCTTC.

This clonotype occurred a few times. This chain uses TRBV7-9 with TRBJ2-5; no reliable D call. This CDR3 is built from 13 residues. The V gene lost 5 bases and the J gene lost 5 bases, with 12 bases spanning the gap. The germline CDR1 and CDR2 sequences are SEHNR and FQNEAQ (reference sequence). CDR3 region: CASSPAAKETQYF. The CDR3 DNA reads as TGTGCCAGCAGCCCAGCCGCTAAGGAGACCCAGTACTTC.

The CDR3 region is CASSLGEAGNTIYF. The DNA of the CDR3 is TGTGCCAGCAGCTTAGGGGAAGCTGGAAACACCATATATTTT. V gene TRBV7-6 combines with J gene TRBJ1-3; D is uncertain. CDR3 length: 14 amino acids. Germline values: CDR1 SGHVS, CDR2 FNYEAQ. Trimming left V 1 base short and J 2 bases short, with 6 bases between.

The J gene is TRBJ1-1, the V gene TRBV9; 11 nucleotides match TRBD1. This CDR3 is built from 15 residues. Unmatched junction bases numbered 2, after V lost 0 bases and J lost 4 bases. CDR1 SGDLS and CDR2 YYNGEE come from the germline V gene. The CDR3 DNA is TGTGCCAGCAGCGTAGCAGGGACAGGGGGCACTGAAGCTTTCTTT. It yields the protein CASSVAGTGGTEAFF.